This entry concerns a single TCR beta chain. What it binds is not known. The sample belongs to a study of cytomegalovirus exposure and HLA in healthy donors. Study findings and constraints: One later analysis, an examination of the 120 validation repertoires, found that first-cohort TCR clusters tended to co-occur in them. The study put 150 or so TCR beta chains on its list as cytomegalovirus-associated. Diagnosis of cytomegalovirus status made by the classifier reportedly showed high specificity and sensitivity. The majority of TCR sequences were rare, yet some public TCRs appeared in many donors.

Produced via immunoSEQ multiplex PCR; TCRdb's table is partial and in-frame only. The sample shows about 360,000 clones, 75% to 90% of them seen only once. CDR3 length equals 15 residues. Germline CDR1 is MDHEN and CDR2 is SYDVKM. V gave up 5 bases and J gave up 5 bases; unmatched junction bases: 9. The chain links TRBV28 to TRBJ2-3; 8 nucleotides align to TRBD2. This receptor was taken from a woman between 18 and 29 years old in good health and CMV-seronegative. Sequencing was carried out using PBMCs. CDR3 sequence reads: CASSTPGGGGDTQYF. The CDR3 DNA reads TGTGCCAGCAGTACACCCGGGGGGGGAGGAGATACGCAGTATTTT. The full variable domain, in which reference TRBV28 and TRBJ2-3 provide the parts outside the CDR3, is DVKVTQSSRYLVKRTGEKVFLECVQDMDHENMFWYRQDPGLGLRLIYFSYDVKMKEKGDIPEGYSVSREKKERFSLILESASTNQTSMYLCASSTPGGGGDTQYFGPGTRLTVL.